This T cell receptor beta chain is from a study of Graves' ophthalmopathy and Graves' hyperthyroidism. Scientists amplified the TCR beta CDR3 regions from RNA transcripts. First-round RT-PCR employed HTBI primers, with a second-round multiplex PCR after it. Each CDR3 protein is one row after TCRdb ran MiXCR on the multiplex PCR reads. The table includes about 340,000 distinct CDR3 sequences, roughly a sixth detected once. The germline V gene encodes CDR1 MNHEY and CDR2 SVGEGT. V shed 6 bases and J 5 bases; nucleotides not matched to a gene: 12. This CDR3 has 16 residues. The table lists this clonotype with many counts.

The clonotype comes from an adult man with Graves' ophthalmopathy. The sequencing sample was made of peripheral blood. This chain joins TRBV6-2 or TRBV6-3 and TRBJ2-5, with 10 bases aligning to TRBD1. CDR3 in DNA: TGTGCCAGCAGACTCGCCGGGACAGGGGTGGTGGAGACCCAGTACTTC. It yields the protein CASRLAGTGVVETQYF.